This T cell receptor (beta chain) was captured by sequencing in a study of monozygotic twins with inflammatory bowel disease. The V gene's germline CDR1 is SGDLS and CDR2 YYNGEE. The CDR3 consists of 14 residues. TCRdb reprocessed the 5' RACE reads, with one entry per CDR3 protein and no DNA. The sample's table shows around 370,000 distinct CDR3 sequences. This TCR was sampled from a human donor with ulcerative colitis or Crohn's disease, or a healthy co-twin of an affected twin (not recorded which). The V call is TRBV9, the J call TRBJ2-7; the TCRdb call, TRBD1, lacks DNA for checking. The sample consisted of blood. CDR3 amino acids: CASSEGGQFYEQYF.